A selection of T cell receptor beta chains follows, all from one sample in a study of CD8 T cells in Susac syndrome. TCRdb recomputed calls from the immunoSEQ multiplex PCR reads with MiXCR, one row per CDR3 protein. In the table there are 100,000 to 150,000 distinct CDR3 sequences, around 94% of which are singletons. What was sequenced was CD8+ T cells from PBMCs. These receptors came from a human donor with Susac syndrome. The CDR3 runs from the conserved cysteine through the conserved F or W. Each record gives: V gene, clone size, D gene, J gene, CDR3 protein, CDR3 DNA. A D gene is named only where the DNA matches it firmly. The size of a clone is reported for some rows only, either as once, few or many, or as a class for expanded clones.

v_call: TRBV9
clone_size: NA
d_call: NA
j_call: TRBJ2-1
cdr3_aa: CASSPSTPDEQFF
cdr3_nt: TGTGCCAGCAGTCCATCAACCCCCGATGAGCAGTTCTTC

v_call: TRBV10-2
clone_size: NA
d_call: TRBD2
j_call: TRBJ2-7
cdr3_aa: CASTGAGGGYEQYF
cdr3_nt: TGCGCCAGCACAGGAGCGGGAGGGGGTTACGAGCAGTACTTC

v_call: TRBV6-5
clone_size: once
d_call: NA
j_call: TRBJ2-3
cdr3_aa: CASSYQGAGTTADTQYF
cdr3_nt: TGTGCCAGCAGTTACCAGGGGGCAGGGACTACCGCAGATACGCAGTATTTT

v_call: TRBV19
clone_size: NA
d_call: NA
j_call: TRBJ1-4
cdr3_aa: CAPSQRVAEKLFF
cdr3_nt: TGTGCCCCATCCCAAAGGGTGGCTGAAAAACTGTTTTTT

v_call: TRBV20-1
clone_size: NA
d_call: TRBD2
j_call: TRBJ2-7
cdr3_aa: CSASLGLAGGLAYEQYF
cdr3_nt: TGCAGTGCTAGTTTGGGACTAGCGGGAGGACTAGCCTACGAGCAGTACTTC

v_call: TRBV2
clone_size: NA
d_call: NA
j_call: TRBJ2-5
cdr3_aa: CASSVSGGEGQETQYF
cdr3_nt: TGTGCCAGCAGTGTGTCCGGGGGTGAAGGGCAAGAGACCCAGTACTTC

v_call: TRBV2
clone_size: NA
d_call: TRBD2
j_call: TRBJ2-3
cdr3_aa: CASLAGGPPDTQYF
cdr3_nt: TGTGCCAGCTTAGCGGGAGGGCCCCCAGATACGCAGTATTTT

v_call: TRBV11-2
clone_size: NA
d_call: NA
j_call: TRBJ1-1
cdr3_aa: CASRLGQGSTEAFF
cdr3_nt: TGTGCCAGCAGGCTGGGGCAGGGCAGCACTGAAGCTTTCTTT

v_call: TRBV4-2
clone_size: few
d_call: NA
j_call: TRBJ2-6
cdr3_aa: CASSRGSGANVLTF
cdr3_nt: TGTGCCAGCAGCCGGGGATCTGGGGCCAACGTCCTGACTTTC

v_call: TRBV30
clone_size: NA
d_call: NA
j_call: TRBJ2-3
cdr3_aa: CAWSGGYGSTDTQYF
cdr3_nt: TGTGCCTGGAGTGGCGGCTATGGGTCCACAGATACGCAGTATTTT

v_call: TRBV7-9
clone_size: NA
d_call: NA
j_call: TRBJ1-2
cdr3_aa: CASSLTGFVGGYTF
cdr3_nt: TGTGCCAGCAGCTTAACAGGGTTCGTGGGTGGCTACACCTTC

v_call: TRBV4-1
clone_size: NA
d_call: TRBD1
j_call: TRBJ2-7
cdr3_aa: CASSRLLGQGGHEQYF
cdr3_nt: TGCGCCAGCAGCCGATTGCTGGGACAGGGAGGCCACGAGCAGTACTTC

v_call: TRBV15
clone_size: NA
d_call: TRBD1
j_call: TRBJ2-1
cdr3_aa: CATSRDRTRQGVHEQFF
cdr3_nt: TGTGCCACCAGCAGAGATCGAACGCGACAGGGTGTTCATGAGCAGTTCTTC

v_call: TRBV4-1
clone_size: once
d_call: NA
j_call: TRBJ2-7
cdr3_aa: CASSQARGYEQYF
cdr3_nt: TGCGCCAGCAGCCAGGCCAGGGGCTACGAGCAGTACTTC

v_call: TRBV28
clone_size: NA
d_call: NA
j_call: TRBJ1-1
cdr3_aa: CASTPGGGTEAFF
cdr3_nt: TGTGCCAGCACCCCTGGAGGGGGCACTGAAGCTTTCTTT

v_call: TRBV11-2
clone_size: few
d_call: TRBD1
j_call: TRBJ1-2
cdr3_aa: CASSLGQGDGYGYTF
cdr3_nt: TGTGCCAGCAGCTTGGGACAGGGCGACGGCTATGGCTACACCTTC

v_call: TRBV20-1
clone_size: NA
d_call: NA
j_call: TRBJ1-5
cdr3_aa: CSARSPDLGQPQHF
cdr3_nt: TGCAGTGCTAGATCACCCGACCTGGGTCAGCCCCAGCATTTT

v_call: TRBV9
clone_size: NA
d_call: NA
j_call: TRBJ2-1
cdr3_aa: CASSVQHYNEQFF
cdr3_nt: TGTGCCAGCAGCGTACAGCACTACAATGAGCAGTTCTTC

v_call: TRBV3-1
clone_size: NA
d_call: NA
j_call: TRBJ2-7
cdr3_aa: CASSRDYFYEQYF
cdr3_nt: TGTGCCAGCAGCCGAGACTACTTCTACGAGCAGTACTTC

v_call: TRBV7-6
clone_size: NA
d_call: NA
j_call: TRBJ1-1
cdr3_aa: CASSEKGGYTEAFF
cdr3_nt: TGTGCCAGCAGCGAAAAGGGGGGGTACACTGAAGCTTTCTTT

v_call: TRBV29-1
clone_size: once
d_call: TRBD1
j_call: TRBJ2-2
cdr3_aa: CSVQDRVGELFF
cdr3_nt: TGCAGCGTCCAGGACAGGGTCGGGGAGCTGTTTTTT

v_call: TRBV6-1
clone_size: NA
d_call: NA
j_call: TRBJ1-5
cdr3_aa: CASITATRYSNQPQHF
cdr3_nt: TGTGCCAGCATCACTGCTACACGGTATAGCAATCAGCCCCAGCATTTT

v_call: TRBV4-1
clone_size: NA
d_call: TRBD2
j_call: TRBJ2-3
cdr3_aa: CASSQDGRLAGDQDTQYF
cdr3_nt: TGCGCCAGCAGCCAAGACGGCCGACTAGCGGGAGATCAAGATACGCAGTATTTT

v_call: TRBV24-1
clone_size: NA
d_call: NA
j_call: TRBJ1-5
cdr3_aa: CATSWGGDSNQPQHF
cdr3_nt: TGTGCCACCAGCTGGGGAGGGGATAGCAATCAGCCCCAGCATTTT

v_call: TRBV7-8
clone_size: NA
d_call: TRBD1
j_call: TRBJ1-5
cdr3_aa: CASSTSRTGNSNQPQHF
cdr3_nt: TGTGCCAGCAGCACCTCAAGGACAGGCAATAGCAATCAGCCCCAGCATTTT

v_call: TRBV15
clone_size: NA
d_call: TRBD2
j_call: TRBJ2-3
cdr3_aa: CATSLAGYEDTQYF
cdr3_nt: TGTGCCACCAGCCTAGCGGGGTACGAGGATACGCAGTATTTT

v_call: TRBV4-3
clone_size: NA
d_call: NA
j_call: TRBJ1-4
cdr3_aa: CASSQEVSGNEKLFF
cdr3_nt: TGCGCCAGCAGCCAAGAAGTCAGTGGGAATGAAAAACTGTTTTTT

v_call: TRBV4-3
clone_size: NA
d_call: NA
j_call: TRBJ2-7
cdr3_aa: CASSQDLAGTSYEQYF
cdr3_nt: TGCGCCAGCAGCCAAGATCTGGCGGGGACTTCCTACGAGCAGTACTTC

v_call: TRBV6-2/TRBV6-3
clone_size: NA
d_call: NA
j_call: TRBJ1-1
cdr3_aa: CASTVRLRKGNTEAFF
cdr3_nt: TGTGCCAGCACCGTCCGGCTGCGGAAGGGGAACACTGAAGCTTTCTTT

v_call: TRBV24-1
clone_size: NA
d_call: NA
j_call: TRBJ1-5
cdr3_aa: CARIVGQPQHF
cdr3_nt: TGTGCCAGGATAGTAGGTCAGCCCCAGCATTTT

v_call: TRBV13
clone_size: NA
d_call: NA
j_call: TRBJ2-1
cdr3_aa: CASSLWGIDEQFF
cdr3_nt: TGTGCCAGCAGCTTATGGGGTATCGATGAGCAGTTCTTC

v_call: TRBV6-6
clone_size: NA
d_call: TRBD1
j_call: TRBJ1-2
cdr3_aa: CATGTGDSNYGYTF
cdr3_nt: TGTGCCACCGGGACAGGGGATTCTAACTATGGCTACACCTTC

v_call: TRBV7-9
clone_size: NA
d_call: TRBD2
j_call: TRBJ2-4
cdr3_aa: CASSMTSGSPKNIQYF
cdr3_nt: TGTGCCAGCAGCATGACTAGCGGGAGTCCCAAAAACATTCAGTACTTC

v_call: TRBV20-1
clone_size: once
d_call: TRBD1
j_call: TRBJ1-1
cdr3_aa: CSVGTGEETEAFF
cdr3_nt: TGCAGTGTTGGGACAGGGGAGGAGACTGAAGCTTTCTTT

v_call: TRBV7-9
clone_size: once
d_call: TRBD2
j_call: TRBJ2-2
cdr3_aa: CASSGPLLAGVTGELFF
cdr3_nt: TGTGCCAGCAGCGGCCCCCTTCTTGCGGGGGTGACCGGGGAGCTGTTTTTT

v_call: TRBV4-3
clone_size: NA
d_call: NA
j_call: TRBJ2-7
cdr3_aa: CASSQDGQSWTYEQYF
cdr3_nt: TGCGCCAGCAGCCAAGATGGGCAGAGCTGGACCTACGAGCAGTACTTC

v_call: TRBV29-1
clone_size: NA
d_call: TRBD1
j_call: TRBJ2-7
cdr3_aa: CSAIGGQGGYEQYF
cdr3_nt: TGCAGCGCTATCGGGGGACAGGGGGGCTACGAGCAGTACTTC

v_call: TRBV11-1
clone_size: NA
d_call: TRBD1
j_call: TRBJ2-1
cdr3_aa: CASSLGQYNEQFF
cdr3_nt: TGTGCCAGCAGCCTGGGACAGTACAATGAGCAGTTCTTC

v_call: TRBV9
clone_size: NA
d_call: NA
j_call: TRBJ1-1
cdr3_aa: CASSPGVGTEAFF
cdr3_nt: TGTGCCAGCAGCCCCGGGGTGGGCACTGAAGCTTTCTTT

v_call: TRBV4-2
clone_size: NA
d_call: TRBD2
j_call: TRBJ2-3
cdr3_aa: CASSQVAGAGDFSTDTQYF
cdr3_nt: TGTGCCAGCAGCCAAGTTGCGGGAGCCGGTGATTTTAGCACAGATACGCAGTATTTT

v_call: TRBV5-6
clone_size: NA
d_call: NA
j_call: TRBJ2-1
cdr3_aa: CASSSGRHNEQFF
cdr3_nt: TGTGCCAGCAGCTCGGGACGGCACAATGAGCAGTTCTTC

v_call: TRBV20-1
clone_size: NA
d_call: TRBD2
j_call: TRBJ2-7
cdr3_aa: CSAAGTSGTYEQYF
cdr3_nt: TGCAGTGCGGCCGGGACTAGCGGGACATACGAGCAGTACTTC

v_call: TRBV12-3/TRBV12-4
clone_size: few
d_call: NA
j_call: TRBJ2-1
cdr3_aa: CASRGNEQFF
cdr3_nt: TGTGCCAGCAGGGGGAATGAGCAGTTCTTC

v_call: TRBV19
clone_size: NA
d_call: NA
j_call: TRBJ1-1
cdr3_aa: CASSIRDVTYGAFENTEAFF
cdr3_nt: TGTGCCAGTAGTATACGGGATGTAACCTACGGGGCTTTCGAGAACACTGAAGCTTTCTTT

v_call: TRBV27
clone_size: NA
d_call: TRBD1
j_call: TRBJ2-4
cdr3_aa: CASSPYPGGRKNIQYF
cdr3_nt: TGTGCCAGCAGCCCATACCCAGGGGGTCGGAAAAACATTCAGTACTTC

v_call: TRBV19
clone_size: NA
d_call: NA
j_call: TRBJ1-4
cdr3_aa: CASSPPGTDNEKLFF
cdr3_nt: TGTGCCAGTAGTCCTCCCGGGACGGATAATGAAAAACTGTTTTTT

v_call: TRBV9
clone_size: NA
d_call: TRBD2
j_call: TRBJ2-7
cdr3_aa: CASSPWAGASYEQYF
cdr3_nt: TGTGCCAGCAGCCCTTGGGCGGGAGCCTCCTACGAGCAGTACTTC

v_call: TRBV5-1
clone_size: NA
d_call: NA
j_call: TRBJ2-7
cdr3_aa: CASSLAPAASSYEQYF
cdr3_nt: TGCGCCAGCAGCTTGGCCCCAGCGGCGAGCTCCTACGAGCAGTACTTC

v_call: TRBV30
clone_size: once
d_call: TRBD1
j_call: TRBJ1-1
cdr3_aa: CAWGTGVNTEAFF
cdr3_nt: TGTGCCTGGGGCACAGGGGTTAACACTGAAGCTTTCTTT

v_call: TRBV6-2/TRBV6-3
clone_size: NA
d_call: NA
j_call: TRBJ2-4
cdr3_aa: CASSYFPLAGIQYF
cdr3_nt: TGTGCCAGCAGTTACTTTCCTCTGGCGGGCATTCAGTACTTC

v_call: TRBV7-9
clone_size: NA
d_call: NA
j_call: TRBJ1-1
cdr3_aa: CASSLTDRPNTEAFF
cdr3_nt: TGTGCCAGCAGCTTAACTGACAGGCCAAACACTGAAGCTTTCTTT

v_call: TRBV7-9
clone_size: NA
d_call: TRBD1
j_call: TRBJ2-5
cdr3_aa: CASSRTGTAETQYF
cdr3_nt: TGTGCCAGCAGTCGAACCGGGACAGCAGAGACCCAGTACTTC

v_call: TRBV27
clone_size: NA
d_call: NA
j_call: TRBJ1-2
cdr3_aa: CASSLTTNYGYTF
cdr3_nt: TGTGCCAGCAGTTTGACAACAAACTATGGCTACACCTTC

v_call: TRBV5-1
clone_size: NA
d_call: TRBD1
j_call: TRBJ1-2
cdr3_aa: CASSSTDRGWSGYTF
cdr3_nt: TGCGCCAGCAGCTCAACGGACAGGGGGTGGAGTGGCTACACCTTC